This record looks at one T cell receptor beta chain sequence and its context. Its antigen is not known. These data come from a study of cytomegalovirus exposure and HLA in healthy donors. Study conclusions and caveats: Per published reports, the classifier diagnosed cytomegalovirus status with high specificity and sensitivity. One variant, a missense change in DCLRE1C, was linked in a later analysis to TCR beta V- and J-gene trimming. A prior analysis recorded that most TCR beta V segments were productive about 90% or about 30% of the time.

Use of 60 Vbeta and 13 Jbeta primers characterized the PCR. The authors' processing: Among the unique TCR beta chains that a later analysis counted, around 82 million in all, around 11 million were shared. Clones were read by immunoSEQ multiplex PCR, and TCRdb kept only the in-frame ones, dropping some. Clone size and V and J calls were adopted from that table, with D and trimming inferred from the DNA. Of around 140,000 clones in the sample, more than 70% were seen once. The CDR3 extends over 13 amino acids. Per the germline V gene, CDR1 is SGHRS and CDR2 is YFSETQ. Material: PBMCs. The source is a male donor in good health and CMV-seronegative. The chain uses TRBV5-1 and TRBJ2-5; TRBD1 might be the D (6 bases). The J call may be in error: the DNA end matches TRBJ2-7 better. CDR3 in amino acids: CASSPGDNNEQYF. CDR3 coding DNA: TGCGCCAGCAGCCCCGGGGACAACAACGAGCAGTACTTC.